This T cell receptor (beta chain) was observed in a study of T-cell memory formation after mild COVID-19. General observations from the study: A second wave expanding day 15 to 37 was CD4+-biased; contracting clones were balanced.

The CDR3 is 16 residues long. CDR1 is SGHDT and CDR2 is YYEEEE in the germline V gene. V shed 1 base and J shed 0 bases, with 11 bases lying between them. Constant-segment-primed 5'RACE gave TCR alpha and TCR beta cDNA libraries with sample barcodes and UMIs. Using its own MiXCR run on the 5' RACE reads, TCRdb lists one record per CDR3 protein. The sample has roughly 250,000 distinct CDR3 sequences, around 17% seen once. This clonotype has just a few counts. The target antigen is unknown. The origin of this receptor is a man aged 18-30 years who had mild COVID-19 (a few samples of this study predate the infection). Cell type and time point are not known. The sequenced sample consisted of PBMCs or a T cell subset sorted from them (not recorded which). This chain connects TRBV5-6 to TRBJ2-1; D might be TRBD2 (6 bases). The CDR3 nucleotides are TGTGCCAGCAGCTTGTTACGGGGGAGCTCCTACAATGAGCAGTTCTTC. It specifies CASSLLRGSSYNEQFF.